This passage covers 29 T cell receptor beta chains from one sample sequenced in a study of T cell changes during pregnancy in multiple sclerosis. This table comes from immunoSEQ multiplex PCR, and its TCRdb copy is limited to in-frame clones, with some not included. The sample shows roughly 89,000 clones, around 93% of them seen only once. The source material was peripheral blood, sampled in the third trimester of pregnancy. The receptors stem from a female donor with multiple sclerosis, enrolled in a pregnancy study.

This sequence joins TRBV28 and TRBJ2-3, with D hard to call. Trimming shortened V by 7 bases and J by 2 bases, and 19 bases separated the two germline ends. This CDR3 is built from 16 residues. CDR1 is MDHEN, CDR2 SYDVKM, per germline. CDR3 protein: CASNGDARQSTDTQYF. CDR3 DNA sequence: TGTGCCAGCAATGGCGACGCGCGGCAGTCCACAGATACGCAGTATTTT. Full variable domain (rest looked up from reference TRBV28 and TRBJ2-3): DVKVTQSSRYLVKRTGEKVFLECVQDMDHENMFWYRQDPGLGLRLIYFSYDVKMKEKGDIPEGYSVSREKKERFSLILESASTNQTSMYLCASNGDARQSTDTQYFGPGTRLTVL.

The chain is built from TRBV7-2 and TRBJ2-7, with D possibly matching TRBD1 (6 bases). V was cut by 3 bases and J by 3 bases, with 12 bases left in between. The CDR3 has 14 residues. Germline V gene sequence: CDR1 SGHTA, CDR2 FQGNSA. The CDR3 coding sequence is TGTGCCAGCAGCTTGGCGAAACAGGGCTACGAGCAGTACTTC. Its translation: CASSLAKQGYEQYF. The entire variable domain, with the rest obtained from reference TRBV7-2 and TRBJ2-7, is as follows: GAGVSQSPSNKVTEKGKDVELRCDPISGHTALYWYRQSLGQGLEFLIYFQGNSAPDKSGLPSDRFSAERTGGSVSTLTIQRTQQEDSAVYLCASSLAKQGYEQYFGPGTRLTVT.

This clone was seen once. This chain links TRBV5-4 with TRBJ1-1, with TRBD1 identical over 7 bases. CDR3 length: 12 amino acids. Germline V gene lookup returns CDR1 SGHNT and CDR2 YYREEE (reference sequence). The junction had 2 bases not matched to a gene; V was cut back by 0 bases and J by 9 bases. This chain's CDR3 is CASSLVGQKAFF. In nucleotides, the CDR3 is TGTGCCAGCAGCTTGGTGGGACAGAAAGCTTTCTTT.

This chain joins TRBV5-1 and TRBJ2-3; D perhaps matches TRBD2 (6 bases). V was pared by 2 bases and J by 2 bases, with 15 bases between. The CDR3 extends over 16 amino acids. In germline, CDR1 is SGHRS, CDR2 YFSETQ. The CDR3 here is CASSFGGLLNTDTQYF. CDR3 nucleotide sequence: TGCGCCAGCAGCTTCGGGGGACTCCTGAACACAGATACGCAGTATTTT.

J is TRBJ1-2 and V is TRBV7-9; 9 bases are shared with TRBD1. Trimming cost V 6 bases and J 6 bases; bases outside gene matches: 11. From germline, CDR1 is SEHNR and CDR2 FQNEAQ (reference sequence). The CDR3 consists of 15 residues. The CDR3, as DNA: TGTGCCAGCAGTACCACCGGGACAGGGATGGATGGCTACACCTTC. Its protein product is CASSTTGTGMDGYTF.

This chain uses TRBV5-1 with TRBJ2-1; 8 bases agree with TRBD2. The V segment lost 0 bases and the J segment 9 bases; nucleotides outside the gene matches: 8. This CDR3 contains 15 residues. Per the germline V gene, CDR1 is SGHRS and CDR2 is YFSETQ. The CDR3 region is CASSLGTGGRTEQFF. The DNA of the CDR3 is TGCGCCAGCAGCTTGGGTACGGGAGGGCGGACTGAGCAGTTCTTC.

This clone has a single count. The chain employs TRBV28 and TRBJ2-3; TRBD2 is a possible D gene (5 bases). V was trimmed by 5 bases and J by 6 bases, leaving 18 bases between them. The CDR3 totals 15 residues. CDR1 is MDHEN and CDR2 is SYDVKM in the germline V gene. This CDR3 is CASSLPGSGGDTQYF. The CDR3 nucleotides are TGTGCCAGCAGTCTCCCGGGATCCGGTGGGGATACGCAGTATTTT.

CDR3 sequence: CASSVGQGRGDTQYF. The CDR3 DNA reads TGTGCCAGCAGCGTAGGGCAGGGGCGAGGAGATACGCAGTATTTT. The chain uses TRBV9 and TRBJ2-3; weak D call: TRBD1 (6 bases). Trimming pared 0 bases from V and 5 bases from J, leaving 13 bases between. Germline assignment: CDR1 SGDLS and CDR2 YYNGEE. The CDR3 covers 15 residues.

The V and J genes are TRBV4-2 and TRBJ2-2, with D maybe TRBD2 (6 bases). The CDR3 covers 17 residues. Trimming pared 4 bases from V and 0 bases from J, leaving 15 bases between. CDR1 and CDR2 from the germline V gene are LGHNA and YNFKEQ. This chain's CDR3 is CASSLSGLAANTGELFF. Written as DNA, the CDR3 is TGTGCCAGCAGCCTCTCCGGATTAGCGGCGAACACCGGGGAGCTGTTTTTT.

The chain uses TRBV28 and TRBJ2-1; 9 bases map to TRBD1. This CDR3 region has 16 residues. V shed 2 bases, J shed 6 bases, and the junction held 8 bases outside the gene matches. Germline CDR1 is MDHEN and CDR2 is SYDVKM. CDR3 sequence: CASSLKGQGFVNEQFF. The CDR3 nucleotides are TGTGCCAGCAGTTTAAAAGGACAGGGGTTCGTCAATGAGCAGTTCTTC.

V usage is TRBV5-5 and J usage is TRBJ2-7; D uncertain. Germline loops: CDR1 SGHKS, CDR2 YYEKEE (reference sequence). The CDR3 loop spans 14 amino acids. The V end lost 0 bases, the J end lost 2 bases, and 9 bases lay between the germline ends. CDR3: CASSLASSAYEQYF. The CDR3 coding sequence is TGTGCCAGCAGCTTGGCCTCGTCCGCCTACGAGCAGTACTTC.

The chain links TRBV18 to TRBJ2-3; 7 nucleotides agree with TRBD2. Germline V lookup: CDR1 KGHSH, CDR2 LQKENI. Losses at the gene ends were 0 bases for V and 1 base for J; bases not matched to a gene: 10. This CDR3 has 18 amino acids. CDR3: CASSPPEEAGMGTDTQYF. In nucleotides, the CDR3 is TGTGCCAGCTCACCACCGGAGGAAGCGGGGATGGGCACAGATACGCAGTATTTT.

The sample holds many counts of this clone. The V and J genes are TRBV6-5 and TRBJ2-7; no reliable D call. The germline V gene has CDR1 MNHEY and CDR2 SVGAGI. The CDR3 has 14 amino acids. The V gene lost 7 bases and the J gene lost 0 bases, with 13 bases spanning the gap. CDR3 region: CASNPRMSSYEQYF. In DNA form, the CDR3 reads TGTGCCAGCAACCCCAGGATGAGCTCCTACGAGCAGTACTTC.

This rearrangement joins TRBV29-1 to TRBJ2-3; D ambiguous. This CDR3 is 15 amino acids long. Germline V gene sequence: CDR1 SQVTM, CDR2 ANQGSEA. The CDR3 nucleotides read TGCGGCCGATCGGGTCGCAGACGGGGCACAGATACGCAGTATTTT. Translated: CGRSGRRRGTDTQYF.

The chain joins TRBV19 to TRBJ2-5; tentatively, D is TRBD2 (6 bases). V shed 3 bases and J shed 3 bases, with 11 bases lying between them. The CDR3 extends over 14 amino acids. Germline loops: CDR1 LNHDA, CDR2 SQIVND (reference sequence). CDR3: CASSISAGEETQYF. For the CDR3, the DNA is TGTGCCAGTAGTATTTCAGCGGGTGAAGAGACCCAGTACTTC.

The rearrangement joins TRBV4-2 to TRBJ1-1, with D uncertain. V was trimmed by 0 bases and J by 4 bases, leaving 6 bases between them. The length of the CDR3 is 13 residues. Germline assignment: CDR1 LGHNA and CDR2 YNFKEQ. This chain's CDR3 is CASSQEQLTEAFF. In DNA, the CDR3 is TGTGCCAGCAGCCAAGAACAGCTCACTGAAGCTTTCTTT.

The V gene is TRBV5-6, the J gene TRBJ2-2; D gene unclear. V shed 3 bases and J shed 7 bases, with 4 bases lying between them. This CDR3 is 11 amino acids long. CDR1 SGHDT and CDR2 YYEEEE come from the germline V gene. The DNA for the CDR3 is TGTGCCAGCAGCTATCTCGGGGAGCTGTTTTTT. Translation: CASSYLGELFF. Based on the CDR3 plus reference TRBV5-6 and TRBJ2-2, the full variable domain is DAGVTQSPTHLIKTRGQQVTLRCSPKSGHDTVSWYQQALGQGPQFIFQYYEEEERQRGNFPDRFSGHQFPNYSSELNVNALLLGDSALYLCASSYLGELFFGEGSRLTVL.

The chain joins TRBV28 to TRBJ1-5; possibly TRBD1 for D (5 bases). CDR1 and CDR2 from the germline V gene are MDHEN and SYDVKM. The CDR3 consists of 15 residues. Trimming cost V 1 base and J 9 bases, with 16 bases left between them. CDR3 loop: CASSLSGTDHWPQHF. CDR3 nucleotides: TGTGCCAGCAGTTTATCGGGGACTGATCATTGGCCCCAGCATTTT.

V usage is TRBV20-1 and J usage is TRBJ1-1; D possibly corresponds to TRBD1 (6 bases). The CDR3 consists of 11 residues. V lost 5 bases, J lost 6 bases, and 10 bases lay in between. CDR1 and CDR2 (germline): DFQATT, SNEGSKA (reference sequence). CDR3 DNA sequence: TGCAGTGCTTCTACAGGGCCTGAAGCTTTCTTT. Its protein product is CSASTGPEAFF.

The V call is TRBV13, the J call TRBJ1-3, with 11 bases identical to TRBD1. V shed 5 bases, J shed 7 bases, and the junction held 10 bases outside the gene matches. This CDR3 spans 16 amino acids. The germline gives CDR1 PRHDT, CDR2 FYEKMQ (reference sequence). The CDR3 protein is CASSIWTGGNRNTIYF. The CDR3 DNA reads as TGTGCCAGCAGCATCTGGACAGGGGGCAATAGGAACACCATATATTTT.

This rearrangement joins TRBV9 to TRBJ2-2; 7 bases match TRBD2. Germline CDR1 and CDR2: SGDLS and YYNGEE. V was clipped by 4 bases and J by 5 bases; unmatched bases: 8. CDR3 size: 15 residues. In DNA form, the CDR3 reads TGTGCCAGCAGCTCAGGCGGGAGAGGAACCGGGGAGCTGTTTTTT. It encodes CASSSGGRGTGELFF.

V is TRBV7-2 and J is TRBJ2-5, with 8 bases aligning to TRBD1. The CDR3 sequence is 15 residues long. V lost 4 bases to trimming and J lost 7 bases; unmatched junction nucleotides: 11. Germline CDR1 SGHTA, CDR2 FQGNSA. The CDR3 DNA follows: TGTGCCAGCAGCTCCGCCAGGGGGCGCTTCGGGACCCAGTACTTC. Its translation: CASSSARGRFGTQYF.

The rearrangement uses TRBV5-4 and TRBJ2-5; 7 bases are a match to TRBD2. The CDR3 spans 17 residues. V was pared by 2 bases and J by 5 bases, with 15 bases of the junction left unmatched. The germline V gene has CDR1 SGHNT and CDR2 YYREEE (reference sequence). CDR3 sequence reads: CASSFGGLVGREETQYF. In DNA, the CDR3 is TGTGCCAGCAGCTTTGGTGGACTAGTCGGAAGGGAGGAGACCCAGTACTTC.

V and J are TRBV7-8 and TRBJ2-2; D is unclear. CDR3 length: 15 residues. Trimming stripped 0 bases from V and 0 bases from J, with 5 bases between. CDR1 and CDR2 from the germline V gene are SGHVS and FQNEAQ. CDR3 bases: TGTGCCAGCAGCTTAGCGCGTGCGAACACCGGGGAGCTGTTTTTT. Its translation: CASSLARANTGELFF.

V usage is TRBV6-1 and J usage is TRBJ2-1, with 9 positions matching TRBD2. Per germline, CDR1 MNHNS and CDR2 SASEGT. With V trimmed by 3 bases and J by 6 bases, 9 bases remained unmatched. This CDR3 has 16 residues. The CDR3 sequence: CASSDQETSGTNEQFF. The CDR3 region has the DNA TGTGCCAGCAGTGATCAGGAGACTAGCGGAACCAATGAGCAGTTCTTC.

The rearrangement joins TRBV9 to TRBJ2-5; TRBD2 is a possible D gene (6 bases). Germline V lookup: CDR1 SGDLS, CDR2 YYNGEE. The CDR3 is 12 amino acids. V lost 0 bases to trimming and J lost 11 bases, with 11 bases between them. In nucleotides, the CDR3 is TGTGCCAGCAGCGTAGGGGGAGGTGAGCAGTACTTC. Translated, it gives CASSVGGGEQYF.

The rearrangement links TRBV2 to TRBJ2-7; 11 bases line up with TRBD2. With 10 bases clipped from V and 3 bases from J, the junction kept 8 bases outside the gene matches. Germline V lookup: CDR1 SNHLY, CDR2 FYNNEI. This CDR3 has 14 residues. CDR3 bases: TGTGCCACCCGACTAGCGGGAAAGGGCTACGAGCAGTACTTC. Amino acid sequence: CATRLAGKGYEQYF.

The rearrangement joins TRBV27 to TRBJ2-7, with 9 positions matching TRBD1. CDR1 and CDR2 (germline): MNHEY, SMNVEV (reference sequence). Losses at the gene ends were 3 bases for V and 1 base for J; bases not matched to a gene: 4. The CDR3 has 15 amino acids. The CDR3 loop reads CASSFYRGQSYEQYF. CDR3 nucleotides: TGTGCCAGCAGTTTCTACAGGGGGCAGTCCTACGAGCAGTACTTC.

The rearrangement uses TRBV7-2 and TRBJ1-2, with D possibly being TRBD1 (5 bases). V lost 3 bases, J lost 8 bases, and 10 bases lay in between. The V gene's germline CDR1 is SGHTA and CDR2 FQGNSA. This CDR3 comprises 12 residues. In DNA form, the CDR3 reads TGTGCCAGCAGCTTGGGGGGACGGGGCTACACCTTC. Its translation: CASSLGGRGYTF.